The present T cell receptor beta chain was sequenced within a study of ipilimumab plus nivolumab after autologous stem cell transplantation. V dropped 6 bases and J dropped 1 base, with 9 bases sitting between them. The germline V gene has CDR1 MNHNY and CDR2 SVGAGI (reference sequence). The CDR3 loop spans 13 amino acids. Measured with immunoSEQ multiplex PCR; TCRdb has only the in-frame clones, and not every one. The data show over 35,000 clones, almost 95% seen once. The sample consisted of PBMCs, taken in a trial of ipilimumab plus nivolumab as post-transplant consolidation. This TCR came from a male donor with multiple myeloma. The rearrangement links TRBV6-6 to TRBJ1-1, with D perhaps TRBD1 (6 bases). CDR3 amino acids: CASRRTANTEAFF. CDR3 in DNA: TGTGCCAGCAGGAGGACAGCGAACACTGAAGCTTTCTTT.